The text below deals with one T cell receptor (beta chain). cDNA prepared by RNA extraction and subsequent reverse transcription served as the template for sequencing. Sequencing used immunoSEQ multiplex PCR; TCRdb keeps in-frame clones, though not all of them. The sample has 65,000 to 70,000 clones, roughly 61% seen once. The sample comes from a study of CD8+ T cells in alopecia areata. CDR3 size: 13 residues. V lost 9 bases and J 1 base, leaving 13 bases between the germline ends. Germline V gene sequence: CDR1 SGHRS, CDR2 YFSETQ. The TCR originated in a human donor with alopecia areata. The rearrangement joins TRBV5-1 to TRBJ1-1, with D possibly matching TRBD1 (5 bases). The sample consisted of CD8+ T cells sorted from blood, taken at week 0. The CDR3 here is CATAGTENTEAFF. In nucleotides, the CDR3 is TGCGCCACCGCCGGGACGGAGAACACTGAAGCTTTCTTT.